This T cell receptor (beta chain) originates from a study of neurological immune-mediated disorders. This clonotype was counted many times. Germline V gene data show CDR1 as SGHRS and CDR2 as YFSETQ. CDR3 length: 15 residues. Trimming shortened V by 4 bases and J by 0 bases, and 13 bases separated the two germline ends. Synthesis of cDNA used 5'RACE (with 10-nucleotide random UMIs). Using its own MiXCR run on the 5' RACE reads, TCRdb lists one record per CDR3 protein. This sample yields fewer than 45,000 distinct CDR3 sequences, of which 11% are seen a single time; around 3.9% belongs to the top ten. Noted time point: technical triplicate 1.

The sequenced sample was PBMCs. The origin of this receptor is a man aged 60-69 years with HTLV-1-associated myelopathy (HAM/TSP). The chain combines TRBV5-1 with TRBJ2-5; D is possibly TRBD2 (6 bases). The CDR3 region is CASSKDGSHQETQYF. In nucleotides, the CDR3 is TGCGCCAGCAGCAAGGACGGGAGCCACCAAGAGACCCAGTACTTC.